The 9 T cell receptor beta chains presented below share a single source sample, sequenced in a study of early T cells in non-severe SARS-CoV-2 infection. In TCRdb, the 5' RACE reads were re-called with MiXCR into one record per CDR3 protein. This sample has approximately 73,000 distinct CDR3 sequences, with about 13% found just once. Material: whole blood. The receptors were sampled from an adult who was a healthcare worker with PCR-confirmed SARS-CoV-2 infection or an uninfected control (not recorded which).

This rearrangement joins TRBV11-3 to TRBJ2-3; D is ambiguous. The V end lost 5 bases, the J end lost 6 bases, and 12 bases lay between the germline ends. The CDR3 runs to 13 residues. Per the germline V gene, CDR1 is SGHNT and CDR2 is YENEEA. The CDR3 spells CASSKESQDTQYF. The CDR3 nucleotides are TGTGCCAGCAGCAAAGAGTCCCAGGATACGCAGTATTTT.

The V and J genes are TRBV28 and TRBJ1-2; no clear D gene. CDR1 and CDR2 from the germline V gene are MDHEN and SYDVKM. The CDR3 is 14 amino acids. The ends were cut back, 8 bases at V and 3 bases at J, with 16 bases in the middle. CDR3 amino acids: CASGRWEGDYGYTF. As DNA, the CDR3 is TGTGCCAGCGGTAGGTGGGAGGGTGACTATGGCTACACCTTC.

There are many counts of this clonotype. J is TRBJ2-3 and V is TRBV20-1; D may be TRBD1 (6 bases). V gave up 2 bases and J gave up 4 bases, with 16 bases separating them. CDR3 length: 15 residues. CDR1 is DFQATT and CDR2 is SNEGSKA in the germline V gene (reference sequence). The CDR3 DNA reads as TGCAGTGCTAGAAGGGGGTCGGTAGGCGCAGATACGCAGTATTTT. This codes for CSARRGSVGADTQYF.

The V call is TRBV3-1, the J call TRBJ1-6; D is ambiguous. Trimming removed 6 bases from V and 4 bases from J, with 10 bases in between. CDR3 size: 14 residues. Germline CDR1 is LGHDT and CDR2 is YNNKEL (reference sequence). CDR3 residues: CASSELGYNSPLHF. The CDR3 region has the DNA TGTGCCAGCAGTGAGTTGGGGTATAATTCACCCCTCCACTTT.

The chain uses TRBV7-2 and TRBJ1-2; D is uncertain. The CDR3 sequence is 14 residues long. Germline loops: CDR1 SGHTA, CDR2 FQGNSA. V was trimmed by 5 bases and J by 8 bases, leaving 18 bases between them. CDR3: CASSPGAGAEGYTF. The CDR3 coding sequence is TGTGCCAGCAGCCCCGGTGCAGGCGCTGAGGGCTACACCTTC.

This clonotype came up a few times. This chain's CDR3 is CASSILSGTENRDGYTF. CDR3 bases: TGTGCCAGTAGTATACTATCCGGGACGGAAAATCGAGATGGCTACACCTTC. The chain is built from TRBV19 and TRBJ1-2; weak D call: TRBD1 (5 bases). V lost 2 bases to trimming and J lost 6 bases, with 22 bases between them. This CDR3 contains 17 residues. Germline V gene data show CDR1 as LNHDA and CDR2 as SQIVND (reference sequence).

As DNA, the CDR3 is TGTGCCAGCAGCTTCCGGGACAGACTGAACACTGAAGCTTTCTTT. It encodes CASSFRDRLNTEAFF. This chain links TRBV7-9 with TRBJ1-1; 7 bases are a match to TRBD1. This CDR3 has 15 residues. Germline loops: CDR1 SEHNR, CDR2 FQNEAQ (reference sequence). Trimming cost V 3 bases and J 0 bases; bases outside gene matches: 4. The variable domain in full, with the rest retrieved from reference TRBV7-9 and TRBJ1-1, is DTGVSQNPRHKITKRGQNVTFRCDPISEHNRLYWYRQTLGQGPEFLTYFQNEAQLEKSRLLSDRFSAERPKGSFSTLEIQRTEQGDSAMYLCASSFRDRLNTEAFFGQGTRLTVV.

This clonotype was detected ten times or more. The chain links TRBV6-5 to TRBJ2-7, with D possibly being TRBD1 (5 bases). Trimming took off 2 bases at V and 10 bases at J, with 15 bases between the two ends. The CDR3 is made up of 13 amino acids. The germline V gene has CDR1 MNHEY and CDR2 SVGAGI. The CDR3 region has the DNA TGTGCCAGCAGTTACGACAGTTTTAAGGAACAGTACTTC. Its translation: CASSYDSFKEQYF.

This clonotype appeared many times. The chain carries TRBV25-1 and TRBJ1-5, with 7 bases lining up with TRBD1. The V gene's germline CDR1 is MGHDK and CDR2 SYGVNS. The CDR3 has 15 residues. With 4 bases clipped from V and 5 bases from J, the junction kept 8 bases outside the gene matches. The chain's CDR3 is CASSAGTEGYQPQHF. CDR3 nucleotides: TGTGCCAGCAGTGCAGGGACAGAAGGGTATCAGCCCCAGCATTTT.